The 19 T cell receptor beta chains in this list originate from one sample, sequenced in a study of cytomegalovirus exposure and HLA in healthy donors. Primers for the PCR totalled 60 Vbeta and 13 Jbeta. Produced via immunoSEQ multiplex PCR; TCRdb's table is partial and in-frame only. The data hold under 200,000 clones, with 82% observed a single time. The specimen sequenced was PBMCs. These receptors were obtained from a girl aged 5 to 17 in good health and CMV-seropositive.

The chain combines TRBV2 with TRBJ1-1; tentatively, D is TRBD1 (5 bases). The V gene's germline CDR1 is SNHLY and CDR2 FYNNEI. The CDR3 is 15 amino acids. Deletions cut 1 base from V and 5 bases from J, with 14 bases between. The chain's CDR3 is CASSEVVGGGTEAFF. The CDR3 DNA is TGTGCCAGCAGTGAAGTCGTTGGGGGAGGTACTGAAGCTTTCTTT.

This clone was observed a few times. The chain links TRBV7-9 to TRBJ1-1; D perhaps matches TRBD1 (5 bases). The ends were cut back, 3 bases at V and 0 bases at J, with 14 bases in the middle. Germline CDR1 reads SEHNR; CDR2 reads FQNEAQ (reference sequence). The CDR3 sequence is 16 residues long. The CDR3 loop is CASSLPSTGLNTEAFF. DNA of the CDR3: TGTGCCAGCAGCTTGCCCAGTACAGGATTGAACACTGAAGCTTTCTTT.

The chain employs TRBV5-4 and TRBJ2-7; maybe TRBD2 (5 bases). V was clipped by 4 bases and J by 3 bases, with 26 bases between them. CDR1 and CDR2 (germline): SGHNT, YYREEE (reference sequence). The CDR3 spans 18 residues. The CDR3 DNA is TGTGCCAGCAGCCTGGATGACTATCCGGAGAGTAGAGACTACGAGCAGTACTTC. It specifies CASSLDDYPESRDYEQYF.

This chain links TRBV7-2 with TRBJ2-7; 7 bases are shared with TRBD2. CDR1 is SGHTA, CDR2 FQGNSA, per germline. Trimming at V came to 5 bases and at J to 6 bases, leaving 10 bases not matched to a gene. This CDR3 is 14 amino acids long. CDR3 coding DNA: TGTGCCAGCAGCACCAGCGGGGTCTTGCGCGAGCAGTACTTC. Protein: CASSTSGVLREQYF. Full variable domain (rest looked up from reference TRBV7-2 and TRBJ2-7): GAGVSQSPSNKVTEKGKDVELRCDPISGHTALYWYRQSLGQGLEFLIYFQGNSAPDKSGLPSDRFSAERTGGSVSTLTIQRTQQEDSAVYLCASSTSGVLREQYFGPGTRLTVT.

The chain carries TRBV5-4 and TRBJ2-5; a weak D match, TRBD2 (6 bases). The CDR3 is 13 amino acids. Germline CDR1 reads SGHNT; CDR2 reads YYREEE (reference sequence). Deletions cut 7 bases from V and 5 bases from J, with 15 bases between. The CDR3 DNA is TGTGCCAGCCGACCCCGGGGAGGTGAGACCCAGTACTTC. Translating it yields CASRPRGGETQYF.

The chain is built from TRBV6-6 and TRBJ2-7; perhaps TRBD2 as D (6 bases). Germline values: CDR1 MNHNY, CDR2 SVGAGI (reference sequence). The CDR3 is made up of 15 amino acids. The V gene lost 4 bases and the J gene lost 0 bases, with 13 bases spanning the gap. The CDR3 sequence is CASSSGGSSSYEQYF. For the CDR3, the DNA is TGTGCCAGCAGTTCAGGAGGGAGCTCCTCCTACGAGCAGTACTTC.

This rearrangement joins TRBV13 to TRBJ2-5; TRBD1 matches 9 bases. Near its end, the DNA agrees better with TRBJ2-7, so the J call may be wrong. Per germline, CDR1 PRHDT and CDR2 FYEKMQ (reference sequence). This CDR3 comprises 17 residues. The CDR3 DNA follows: TGTGCCAGCAGCTCAACACCCCCGGGACAGGGAATTTACGAGCAGTACTTC. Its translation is CASSSTPPGQGIYEQYF.

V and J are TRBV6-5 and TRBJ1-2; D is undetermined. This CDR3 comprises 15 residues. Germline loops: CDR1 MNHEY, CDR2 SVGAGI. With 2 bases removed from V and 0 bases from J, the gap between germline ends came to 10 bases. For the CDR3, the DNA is TGTGCCAGCAGTTACGGGGAGGGAACTAACTATGGCTACACCTTC. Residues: CASSYGEGTNYGYTF.

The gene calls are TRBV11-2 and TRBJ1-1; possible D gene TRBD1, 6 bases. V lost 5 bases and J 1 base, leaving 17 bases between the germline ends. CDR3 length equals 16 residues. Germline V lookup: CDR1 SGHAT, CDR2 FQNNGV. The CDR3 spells CASSDPDRNSNTEAFF. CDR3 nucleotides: TGTGCCAGCAGCGATCCGGACAGAAACTCGAACACTGAAGCTTTCTTT.

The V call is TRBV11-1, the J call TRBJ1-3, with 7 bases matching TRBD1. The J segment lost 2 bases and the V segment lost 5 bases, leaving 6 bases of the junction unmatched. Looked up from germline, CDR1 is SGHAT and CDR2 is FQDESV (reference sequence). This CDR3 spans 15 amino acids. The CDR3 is CASSNDRVTGNTIYF. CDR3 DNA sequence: TGTGCCAGCAGCAATGACAGGGTGACTGGAAACACCATATATTTT.

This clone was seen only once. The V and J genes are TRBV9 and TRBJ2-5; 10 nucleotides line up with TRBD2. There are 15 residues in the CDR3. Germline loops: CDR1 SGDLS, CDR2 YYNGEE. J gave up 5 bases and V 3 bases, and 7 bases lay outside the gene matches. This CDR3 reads CASSASGGARETQYF. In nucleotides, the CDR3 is TGTGCCAGCAGCGCAAGCGGGGGGGCCAGGGAGACCCAGTACTTC.

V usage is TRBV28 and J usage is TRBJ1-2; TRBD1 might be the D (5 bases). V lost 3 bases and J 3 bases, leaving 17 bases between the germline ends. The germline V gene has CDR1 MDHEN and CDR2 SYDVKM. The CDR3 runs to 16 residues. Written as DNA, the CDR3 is TGTGCCAGCAGTTTTATAGACAGACAAAGCGACTATGGCTACACCTTC. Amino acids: CASSFIDRQSDYGYTF.

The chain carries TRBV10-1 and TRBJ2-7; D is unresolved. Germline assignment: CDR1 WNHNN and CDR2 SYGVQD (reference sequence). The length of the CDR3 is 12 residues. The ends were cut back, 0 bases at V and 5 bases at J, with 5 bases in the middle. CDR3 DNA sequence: TGCGCCAGCAGTGAGTCCGGAGACGAGCAGTACTTC. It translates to CASSESGDEQYF.

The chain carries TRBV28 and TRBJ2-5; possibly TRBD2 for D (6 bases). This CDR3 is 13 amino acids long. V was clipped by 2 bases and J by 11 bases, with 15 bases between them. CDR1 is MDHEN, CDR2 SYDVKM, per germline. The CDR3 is CASSLIRRDRQYF. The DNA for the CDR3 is TGTGCCAGCAGTTTAATAAGGAGGGACCGTCAGTACTTC.

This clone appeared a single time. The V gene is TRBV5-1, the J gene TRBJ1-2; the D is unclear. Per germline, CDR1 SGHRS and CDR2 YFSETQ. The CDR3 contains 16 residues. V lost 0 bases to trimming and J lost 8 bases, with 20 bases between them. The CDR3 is CASSLGYWTPTGGYTF. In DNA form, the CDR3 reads TGCGCCAGCAGCTTGGGATATTGGACCCCAACGGGAGGCTACACCTTC.

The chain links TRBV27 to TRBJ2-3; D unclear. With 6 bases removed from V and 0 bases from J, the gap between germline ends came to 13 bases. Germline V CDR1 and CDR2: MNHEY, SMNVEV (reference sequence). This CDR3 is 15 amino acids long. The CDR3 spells CASRPAGPSTDTQYF. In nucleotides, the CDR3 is TGTGCCAGCAGGCCGGCAGGCCCTAGCACAGATACGCAGTATTTT.

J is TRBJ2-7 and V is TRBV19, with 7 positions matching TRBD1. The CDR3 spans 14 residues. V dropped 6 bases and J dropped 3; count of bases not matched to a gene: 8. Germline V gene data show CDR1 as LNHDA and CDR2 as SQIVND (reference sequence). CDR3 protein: CASRGDRGLYEQYF. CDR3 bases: TGTGCCAGTAGGGGGGACAGAGGGCTCTACGAGCAGTACTTC.

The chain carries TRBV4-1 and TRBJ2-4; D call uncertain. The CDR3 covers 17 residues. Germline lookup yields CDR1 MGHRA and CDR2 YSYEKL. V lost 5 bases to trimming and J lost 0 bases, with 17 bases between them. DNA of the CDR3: TGCGCCAGCAGCTCCCGCCCCCGGAGCGTAGCCAAAAACATTCAGTACTTC. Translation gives CASSSRPRSVAKNIQYF.

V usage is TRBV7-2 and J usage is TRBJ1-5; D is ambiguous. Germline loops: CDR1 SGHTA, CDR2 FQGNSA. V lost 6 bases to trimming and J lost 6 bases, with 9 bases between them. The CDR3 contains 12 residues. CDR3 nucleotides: TGTGCCAGCAGTTCCCCGGGTCAGCCCCAGCATTTT. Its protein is CASSSPGQPQHF.